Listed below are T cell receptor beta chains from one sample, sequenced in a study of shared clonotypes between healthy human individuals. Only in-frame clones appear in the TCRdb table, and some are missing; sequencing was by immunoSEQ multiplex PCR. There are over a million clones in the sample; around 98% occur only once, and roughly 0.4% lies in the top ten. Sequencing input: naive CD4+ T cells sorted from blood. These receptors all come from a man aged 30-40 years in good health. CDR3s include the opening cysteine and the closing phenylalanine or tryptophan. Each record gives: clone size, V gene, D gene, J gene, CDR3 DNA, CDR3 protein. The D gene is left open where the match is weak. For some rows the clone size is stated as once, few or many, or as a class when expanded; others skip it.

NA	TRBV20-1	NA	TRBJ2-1	TGCAGTGCTAGAGGAGGGCAGTTCTTC	CSARGGQFF
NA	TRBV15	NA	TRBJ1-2	TGTGCCACCAGCAGCCAGGGAGTTACTATGGAGGGCTACACCTTC	CATSSQGVTMEGYTF
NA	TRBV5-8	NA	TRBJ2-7	TGTGCCAGCAGCTTGGAGTATAGGGACGTATTGAGGCGGAACTACGAGCAGTACTTC	CASSLEYRDVLRRNYEQYF
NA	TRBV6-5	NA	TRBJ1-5	TGTGCCAGCAGCCAAGGAGGTAGCAATCAGCCCCAGCATTTT	CASSQGGSNQPQHF
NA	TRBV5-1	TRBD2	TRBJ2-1	TGCGCCAGCGCTGGGACTAGTCAGGATGAGCAGTTCTTC	CASAGTSQDEQFF
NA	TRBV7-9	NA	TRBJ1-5	TGTGCCAGCAGCCTATATGACCTAAGGCGGACTCATAGCAATCAGCCCCAGCATTTT	CASSLYDLRRTHSNQPQHF
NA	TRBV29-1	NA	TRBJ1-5	TGCAGCGTTGTGTTTACAGGGACACAGCCCCAGCATTTT	CSVVFTGTQPQHF
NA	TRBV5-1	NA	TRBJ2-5	TGCGCCAGCAGCCCGTATTACAGGGCTGGTCATTTAGAAGAGACCCAGTACTTC	CASSPYYRAGHLEETQYF
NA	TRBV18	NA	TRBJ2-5	TGTGCCAGCTCACAGGACAGAGAAGAGACCCAGTACTTC	CASSQDREETQYF
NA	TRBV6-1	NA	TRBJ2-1	TGTGCCAGCAGTCCAGACTCACTGGAGCAGTTCTTC	CASSPDSLEQFF
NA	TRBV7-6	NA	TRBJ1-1	TGTGCCAGCAGCTCAAAGGATGGGGGGTACACTGAAGCTTTCTTT	CASSSKDGGYTEAFF
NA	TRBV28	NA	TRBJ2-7	TGTGCCAGCAGCGACTACGAGCAGTACTTC	CASSDYEQYF
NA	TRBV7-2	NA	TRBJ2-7	TGTGCCAGCAGCTTACGTTCGGGTTCCTACGAGCAGTACTTC	CASSLRSGSYEQYF
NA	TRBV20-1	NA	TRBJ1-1	TGCAGTGCTAGAATGGGCACTGAAGCTTTCTTT	CSARMGTEAFF
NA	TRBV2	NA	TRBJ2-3	TGTGCCAGCAGTGTGGAAGTAAGCACAGATACGCAGTATTTT	CASSVEVSTDTQYF
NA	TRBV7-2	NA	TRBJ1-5	TGTGCCAGCAGCCATCCCTTCGGGCGCAATCAGCCCCAGCATTTT	CASSHPFGRNQPQHF
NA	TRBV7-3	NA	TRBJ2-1	TGTGCCAGCAGCCCCCCGGGACCTGTAGTTTACAATGAGCAGTTCTTC	CASSPPGPVVYNEQFF
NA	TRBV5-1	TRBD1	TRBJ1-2	TGCGCCAGCAGCTTAGGACAGGGAGGCGGCTACACCTTC	CASSLGQGGGYTF
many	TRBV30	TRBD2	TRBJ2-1	TGTGCCTGGAGTGTACGGGGGGTAGCGGACAATGAGCAGTTCTTC	CAWSVRGVADNEQFF
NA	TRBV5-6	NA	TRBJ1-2	TGTGCCAGCAGCTTGCGAAGGGTGAGCAACTATGGCTACACCTTC	CASSLRRVSNYGYTF
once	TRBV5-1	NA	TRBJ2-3	TGCGCCAGCAGCTTGGGTCGGATGAGCACAGATACGCAGTATTTT	CASSLGRMSTDTQYF
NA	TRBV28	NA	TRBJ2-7	TGTGCCAGCAGCCCGCCTACCTACGAGCAGTACTTC	CASSPPTYEQYF
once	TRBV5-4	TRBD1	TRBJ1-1	TGTGCCAGCAGTAGGGACAGTTCCATGAACACTGAAGCTTTCTTT	CASSRDSSMNTEAFF
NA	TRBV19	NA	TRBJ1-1	TGTGCCAGCCGGGGCCGGGGAGGCCCTGAAGCTTTCTTT	CASRGRGGPEAFF
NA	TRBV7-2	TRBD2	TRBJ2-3	TGTGCCAGCAGCTTAGGTTCTAGCGGCCACACAGATACGCAGTATTTT	CASSLGSSGHTDTQYF
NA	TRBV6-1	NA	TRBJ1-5	TGTGCCAGCATTCGGGGGCGGATGGGGTCTCAGCCCCAGCATTTT	CASIRGRMGSQPQHF
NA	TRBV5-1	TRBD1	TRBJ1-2	TGCGCCAGCAGTCAGCGGGGCAGGGGGCTTCCTGGCTACACCTTC	CASSQRGRGLPGYTF
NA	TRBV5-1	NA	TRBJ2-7	TGCGCCAGCAGCGCTTATCCGAATGCCTACGAGCAGTACTTC	CASSAYPNAYEQYF
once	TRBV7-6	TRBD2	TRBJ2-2	TGTGCCAGCAGCTCGCGGGAGATCGGGAACACCGGGGAGCTGTTTTTT	CASSSREIGNTGELFF
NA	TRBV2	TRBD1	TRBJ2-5	TGTGCCAGCAGTGAAGAATCGACAGGGGGGGAGACCCAGTACTTC	CASSEESTGGETQYF
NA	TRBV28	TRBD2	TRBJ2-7	TGTGCCAGCAGTTTGTTGTTAGCGGGAACCTACGAGCAGTACTTC	CASSLLLAGTYEQYF
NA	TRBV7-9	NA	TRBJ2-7	TGTGCCAGCAGCCACGGCTCCCACGAGCAGTACTTC	CASSHGSHEQYF
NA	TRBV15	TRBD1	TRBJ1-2	TGTGCCACCAGCAGGGAACCGGGACAGGGGGCGGGTGGCTACACCTTC	CATSREPGQGAGGYTF
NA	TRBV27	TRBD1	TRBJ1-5	TGTGCCAGCAGGGAGACGGGACAGGGAGTATTCGGCAATCAGCCCCAGCATTTT	CASRETGQGVFGNQPQHF